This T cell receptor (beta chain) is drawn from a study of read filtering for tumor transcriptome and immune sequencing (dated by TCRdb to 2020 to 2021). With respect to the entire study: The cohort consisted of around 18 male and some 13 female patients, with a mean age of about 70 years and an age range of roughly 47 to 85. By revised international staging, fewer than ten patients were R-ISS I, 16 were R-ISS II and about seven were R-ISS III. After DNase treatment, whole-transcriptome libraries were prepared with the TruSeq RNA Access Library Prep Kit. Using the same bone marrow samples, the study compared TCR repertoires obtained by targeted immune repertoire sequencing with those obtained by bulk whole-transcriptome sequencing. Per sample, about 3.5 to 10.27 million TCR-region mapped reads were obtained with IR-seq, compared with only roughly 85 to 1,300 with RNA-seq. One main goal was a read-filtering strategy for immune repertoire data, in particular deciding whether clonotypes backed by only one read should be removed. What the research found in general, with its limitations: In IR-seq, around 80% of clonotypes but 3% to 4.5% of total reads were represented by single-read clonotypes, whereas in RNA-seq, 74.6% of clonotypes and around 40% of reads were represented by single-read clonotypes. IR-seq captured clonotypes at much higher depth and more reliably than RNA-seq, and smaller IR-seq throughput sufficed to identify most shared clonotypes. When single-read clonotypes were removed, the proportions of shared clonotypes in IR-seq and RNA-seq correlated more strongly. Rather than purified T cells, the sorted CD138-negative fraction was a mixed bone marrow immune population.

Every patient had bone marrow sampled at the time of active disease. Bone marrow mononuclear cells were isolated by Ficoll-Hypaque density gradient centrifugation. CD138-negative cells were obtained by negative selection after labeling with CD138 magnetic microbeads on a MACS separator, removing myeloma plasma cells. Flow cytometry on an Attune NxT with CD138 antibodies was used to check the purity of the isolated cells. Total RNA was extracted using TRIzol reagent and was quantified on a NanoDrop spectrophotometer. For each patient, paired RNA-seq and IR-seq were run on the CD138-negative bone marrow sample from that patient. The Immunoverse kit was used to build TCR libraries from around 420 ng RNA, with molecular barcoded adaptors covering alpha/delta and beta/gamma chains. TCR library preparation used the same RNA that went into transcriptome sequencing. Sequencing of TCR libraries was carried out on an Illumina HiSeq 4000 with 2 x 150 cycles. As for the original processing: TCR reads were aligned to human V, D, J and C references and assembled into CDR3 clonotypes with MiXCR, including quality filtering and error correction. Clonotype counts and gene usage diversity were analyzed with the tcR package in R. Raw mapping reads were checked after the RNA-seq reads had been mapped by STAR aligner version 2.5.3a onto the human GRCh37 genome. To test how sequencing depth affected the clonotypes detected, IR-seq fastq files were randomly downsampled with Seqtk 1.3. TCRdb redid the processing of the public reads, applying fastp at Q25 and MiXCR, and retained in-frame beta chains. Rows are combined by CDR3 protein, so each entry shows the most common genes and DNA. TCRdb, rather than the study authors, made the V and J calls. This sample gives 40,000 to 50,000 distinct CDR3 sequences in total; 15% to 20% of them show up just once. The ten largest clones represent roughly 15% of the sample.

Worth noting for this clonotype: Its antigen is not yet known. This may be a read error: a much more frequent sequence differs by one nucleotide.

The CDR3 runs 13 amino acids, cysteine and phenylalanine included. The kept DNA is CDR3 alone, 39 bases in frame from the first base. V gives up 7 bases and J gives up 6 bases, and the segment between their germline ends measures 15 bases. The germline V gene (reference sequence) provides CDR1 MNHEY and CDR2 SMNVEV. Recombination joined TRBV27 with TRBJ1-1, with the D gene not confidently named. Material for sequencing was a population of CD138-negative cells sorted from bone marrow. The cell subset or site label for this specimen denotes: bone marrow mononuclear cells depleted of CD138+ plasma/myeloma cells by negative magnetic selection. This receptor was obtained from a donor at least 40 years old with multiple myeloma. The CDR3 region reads CASKARRGPEAFF. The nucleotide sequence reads TGTGCCAGCAAGGCCAGGCGCGGCCCTGAAGCTTTCTTT.